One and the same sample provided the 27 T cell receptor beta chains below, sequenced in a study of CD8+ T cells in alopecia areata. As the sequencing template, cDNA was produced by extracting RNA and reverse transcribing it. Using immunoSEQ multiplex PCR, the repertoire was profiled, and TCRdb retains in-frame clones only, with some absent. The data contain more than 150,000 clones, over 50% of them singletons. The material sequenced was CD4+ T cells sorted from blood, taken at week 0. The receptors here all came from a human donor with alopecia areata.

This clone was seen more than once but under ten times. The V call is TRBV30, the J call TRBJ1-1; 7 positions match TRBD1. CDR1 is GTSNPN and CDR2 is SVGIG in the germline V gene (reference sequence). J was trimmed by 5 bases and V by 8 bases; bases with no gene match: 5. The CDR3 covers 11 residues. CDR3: CAGNRGTEAFF. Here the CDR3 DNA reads TGTGCCGGAAACAGGGGTACTGAAGCTTTCTTT. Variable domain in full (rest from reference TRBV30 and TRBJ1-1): SQTIHQWPATLVQPVGSPLSLECTVEGTSNPNLYWYRQAAGRGLQLLFYSVGIGQISSEVPQNLSASRPQDRQFILSSKKLLLSDSGFYLCAGNRGTEAFFGQGTRLTVV.

CDR3 amino acids: CASSQERGETQYF. The CDR3 nucleotides are TGTGCCAGCAGCCAGGAGCGCGGGGAGACCCAGTACTTC. The chain couples TRBV13 to TRBJ2-5; a possible D gene is TRBD2 (5 bases). Trimming removed 5 bases from V and 5 bases from J, with 12 bases in between. Germline-derived CDR1 and CDR2 are PRHDT and FYEKMQ (reference sequence). CDR3 length equals 13 residues.

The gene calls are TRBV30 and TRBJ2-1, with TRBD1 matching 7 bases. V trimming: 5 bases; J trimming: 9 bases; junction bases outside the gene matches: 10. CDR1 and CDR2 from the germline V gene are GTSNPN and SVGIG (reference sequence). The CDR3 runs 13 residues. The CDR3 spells CAWRADRAGEQFF. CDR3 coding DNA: TGTGCCTGGCGAGCCGACAGGGCTGGTGAGCAGTTCTTC.

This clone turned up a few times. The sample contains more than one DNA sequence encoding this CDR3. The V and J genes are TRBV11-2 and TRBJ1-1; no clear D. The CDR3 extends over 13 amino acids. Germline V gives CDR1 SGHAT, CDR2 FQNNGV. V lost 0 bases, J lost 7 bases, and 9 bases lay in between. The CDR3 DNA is TGTGCCAGCAGCTTAGAACTGTACAGTGAAGCTTTCTTT. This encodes CASSLELYSEAFF.

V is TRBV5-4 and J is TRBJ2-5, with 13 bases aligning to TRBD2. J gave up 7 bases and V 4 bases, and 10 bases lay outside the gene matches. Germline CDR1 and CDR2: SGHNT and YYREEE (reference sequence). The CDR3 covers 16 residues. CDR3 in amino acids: CASSGGLAGDSGTQYF. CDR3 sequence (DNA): TGTGCCAGCAGCGGTGGACTAGCGGGAGACTCGGGGACCCAGTACTTC.

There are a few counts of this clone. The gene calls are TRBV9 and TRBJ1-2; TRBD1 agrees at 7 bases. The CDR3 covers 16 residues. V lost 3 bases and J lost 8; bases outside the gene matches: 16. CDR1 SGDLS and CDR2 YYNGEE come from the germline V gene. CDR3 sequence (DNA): TGTGCCAGCAGCGCAAACCCCACACCCCCAGGGGGGGGCTACACCTTC. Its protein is CASSANPTPPGGGYTF.

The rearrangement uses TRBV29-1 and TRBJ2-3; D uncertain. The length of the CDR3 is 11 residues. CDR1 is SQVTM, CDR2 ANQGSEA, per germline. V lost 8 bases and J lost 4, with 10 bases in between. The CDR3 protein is CSLSLADTQYF. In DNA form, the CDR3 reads TGCAGCTTATCACTGGCAGATACGCAGTATTTT.

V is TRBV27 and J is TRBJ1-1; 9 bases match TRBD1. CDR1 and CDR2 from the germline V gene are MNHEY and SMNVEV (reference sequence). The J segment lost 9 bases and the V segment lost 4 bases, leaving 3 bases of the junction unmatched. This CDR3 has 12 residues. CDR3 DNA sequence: TGTGCCAGCAGTTACGGACAGGGGCAAGCTTTCTTT. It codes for CASSYGQGQAFF.

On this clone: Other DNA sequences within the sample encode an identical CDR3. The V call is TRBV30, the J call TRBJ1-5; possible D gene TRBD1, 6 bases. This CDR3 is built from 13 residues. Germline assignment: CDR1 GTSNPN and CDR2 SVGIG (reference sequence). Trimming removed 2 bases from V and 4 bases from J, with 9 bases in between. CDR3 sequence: CAWSLQGNQPQHF. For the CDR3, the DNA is TGTGCCTGGAGTTTGCAGGGGAATCAGCCCCAGCATTTT.

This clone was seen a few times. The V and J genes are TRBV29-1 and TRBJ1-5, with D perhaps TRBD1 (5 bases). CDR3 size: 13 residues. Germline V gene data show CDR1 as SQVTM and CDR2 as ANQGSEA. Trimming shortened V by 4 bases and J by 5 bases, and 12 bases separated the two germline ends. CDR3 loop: CSVAAGLDQPQHF. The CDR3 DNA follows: TGCAGCGTTGCAGCAGGGTTGGATCAGCCCCAGCATTTT.

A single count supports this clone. The CDR3 nucleotides are TGTGCCTGGAGTGTACGGGGGGCGCGCGACGAGCAGTACTTC. Amino acid sequence: CAWSVRGARDEQYF. V and J are TRBV30 and TRBJ2-7, with D possibly matching TRBD2 (7 bases). The CDR3 consists of 14 residues. The V gene's germline CDR1 is GTSNPN and CDR2 SVGIG (reference sequence). Trimming removed 0 bases from V and 5 bases from J, with 14 bases in between.

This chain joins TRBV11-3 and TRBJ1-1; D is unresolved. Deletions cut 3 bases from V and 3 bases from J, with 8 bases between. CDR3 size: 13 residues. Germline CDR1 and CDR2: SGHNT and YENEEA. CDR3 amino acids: CASSLTSDTEAFF. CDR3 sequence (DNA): TGTGCCAGCAGCTTGACAAGTGACACTGAAGCTTTCTTT. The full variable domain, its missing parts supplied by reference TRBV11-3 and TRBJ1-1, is EAGVVQSPRYKIIEKKQPVAFWCNPISGHNTLYWYLQNLGQGPELLIRYENEEAVDDSQLPKDRFSAERLKGVDSTLKIQPAELGDSAVYLCASSLTSDTEAFFGQGTRLTVV.

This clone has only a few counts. CDR3 in DNA: TGTGCCAGCAGCCCGGCGGGTCTGAAAGAGACCCAGTACTTC. This encodes CASSPAGLKETQYF. V usage is TRBV7-2 and J usage is TRBJ2-5; the D gene is possibly TRBD2 (5 bases). The germline V gene encodes CDR1 SGHTA and CDR2 FQGNSA. This CDR3 has 14 amino acids. The V end lost 5 bases, the J end lost 3 bases, and 13 bases lay between the germline ends.

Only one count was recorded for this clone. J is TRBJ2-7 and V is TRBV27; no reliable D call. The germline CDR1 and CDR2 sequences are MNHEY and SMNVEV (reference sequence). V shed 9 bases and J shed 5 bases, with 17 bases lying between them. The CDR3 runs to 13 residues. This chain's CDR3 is CARSAQTPDEQYF. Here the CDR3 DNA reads TGTGCCAGAAGTGCACAGACTCCCGACGAGCAGTACTTC.

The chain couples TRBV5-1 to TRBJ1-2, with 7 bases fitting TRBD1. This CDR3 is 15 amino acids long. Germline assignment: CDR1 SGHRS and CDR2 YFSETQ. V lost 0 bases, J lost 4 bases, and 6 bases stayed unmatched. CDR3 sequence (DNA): TGCGCCAGCAGCTTGGTAGTTGGGGACAGCTATGGCTACACCTTC. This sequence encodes CASSLVVGDSYGYTF.

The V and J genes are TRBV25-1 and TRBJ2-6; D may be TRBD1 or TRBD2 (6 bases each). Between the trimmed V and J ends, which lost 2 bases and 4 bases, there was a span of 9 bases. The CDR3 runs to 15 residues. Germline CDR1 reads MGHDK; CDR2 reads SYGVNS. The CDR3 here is CASSEGGRGANVLTF. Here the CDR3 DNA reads TGTGCCAGCAGTGAAGGGGGGCGCGGGGCCAACGTCCTGACTTTC.

This CDR3 is CSVGGQLSNYGYTF. In DNA, the CDR3 is TGCAGCGTTGGGGGACAGTTATCTAACTATGGCTACACCTTC. V gene TRBV29-1 combines with J gene TRBJ1-2; TRBD1 agrees at 7 bases. The germline V gene has CDR1 SQVTM and CDR2 ANQGSEA. The CDR3 extends over 14 amino acids. V was clipped by 4 bases and J by 0 bases; unmatched bases: 5.

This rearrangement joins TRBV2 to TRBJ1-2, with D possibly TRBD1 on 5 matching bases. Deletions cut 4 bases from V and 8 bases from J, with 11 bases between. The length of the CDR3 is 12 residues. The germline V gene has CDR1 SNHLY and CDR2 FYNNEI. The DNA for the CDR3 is TGTGCCAGCAGTGTTAGGGGAAGCGGCTACACCTTC. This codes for CASSVRGSGYTF.

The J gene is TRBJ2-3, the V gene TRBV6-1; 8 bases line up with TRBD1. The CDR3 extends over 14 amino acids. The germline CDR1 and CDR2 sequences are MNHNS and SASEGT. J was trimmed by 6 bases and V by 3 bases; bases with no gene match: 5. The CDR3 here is CASSDAGGADTQYF. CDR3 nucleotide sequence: TGTGCCAGCAGTGATGCAGGGGGCGCCGATACGCAGTATTTT.

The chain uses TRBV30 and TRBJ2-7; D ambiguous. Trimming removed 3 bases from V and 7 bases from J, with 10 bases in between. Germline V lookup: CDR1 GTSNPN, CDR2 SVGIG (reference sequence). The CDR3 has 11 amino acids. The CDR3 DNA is TGTGCCTGGAGCCCTGTGCTAGAGCAGTACTTC. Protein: CAWSPVLEQYF.

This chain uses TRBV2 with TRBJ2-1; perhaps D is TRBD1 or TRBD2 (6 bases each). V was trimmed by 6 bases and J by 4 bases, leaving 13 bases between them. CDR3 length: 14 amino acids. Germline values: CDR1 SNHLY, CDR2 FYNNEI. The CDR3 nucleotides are TGTGCCAGCAGGGCCGGGGGCGCGTACAATGAGCAGTTCTTC. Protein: CASRAGGAYNEQFF.

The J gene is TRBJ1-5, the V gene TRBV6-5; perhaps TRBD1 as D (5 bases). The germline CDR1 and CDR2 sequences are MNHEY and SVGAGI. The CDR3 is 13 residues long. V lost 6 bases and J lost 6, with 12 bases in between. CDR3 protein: CASRLGLSQPQHF. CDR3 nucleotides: TGTGCCAGCAGACTGGGGCTTAGTCAGCCCCAGCATTTT.

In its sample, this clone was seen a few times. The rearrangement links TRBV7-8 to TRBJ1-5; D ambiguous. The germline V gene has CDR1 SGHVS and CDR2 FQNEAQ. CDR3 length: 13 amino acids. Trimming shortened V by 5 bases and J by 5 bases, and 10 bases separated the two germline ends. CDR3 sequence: CASSPIQDQPQHF. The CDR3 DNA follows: TGTGCCAGCAGCCCGATACAAGATCAGCCCCAGCATTTT. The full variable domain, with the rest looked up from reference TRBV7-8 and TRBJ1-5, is GAGVSQSPRYKVAKRGQDVALRCDPISGHVSLFWYQQALGQGPEFLTYFQNEAQLDKSGLPSDRFFAERPEGSVSTLKIQRTQQEDSAVYLCASSPIQDQPQHFGDGTRLSIL.

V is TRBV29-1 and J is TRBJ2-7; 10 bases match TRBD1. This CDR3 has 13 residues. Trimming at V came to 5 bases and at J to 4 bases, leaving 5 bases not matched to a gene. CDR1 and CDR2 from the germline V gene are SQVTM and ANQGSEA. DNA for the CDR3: TGCAGCGTTCAGGGGACAGGGGTATACGAGCAGTACTTC. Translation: CSVQGTGVYEQYF.

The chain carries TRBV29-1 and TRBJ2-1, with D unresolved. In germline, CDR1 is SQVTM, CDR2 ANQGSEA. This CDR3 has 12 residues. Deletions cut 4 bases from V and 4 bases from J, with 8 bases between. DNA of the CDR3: TGCAGCGTTGTGGCTGGGTACAATGAGCAGTTCTTC. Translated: CSVVAGYNEQFF.

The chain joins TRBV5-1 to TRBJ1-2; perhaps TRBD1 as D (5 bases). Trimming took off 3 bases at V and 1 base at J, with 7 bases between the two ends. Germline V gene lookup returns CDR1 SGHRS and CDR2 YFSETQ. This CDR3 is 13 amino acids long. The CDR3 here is CASSSGLNYGYTF. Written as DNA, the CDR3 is TGCGCCAGCAGCTCGGGACTTAACTATGGCTACACCTTC. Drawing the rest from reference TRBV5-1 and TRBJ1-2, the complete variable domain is KAGVTQTPRYLIKTRGQQVTLSCSPISGHRSVSWYQQTPGQGLQFLFEYFSETQRNKGNFPGRFSGRQFSNSRSEMNVSTLELGDSALYLCASSSGLNYGYTFGSGTRLTVV.

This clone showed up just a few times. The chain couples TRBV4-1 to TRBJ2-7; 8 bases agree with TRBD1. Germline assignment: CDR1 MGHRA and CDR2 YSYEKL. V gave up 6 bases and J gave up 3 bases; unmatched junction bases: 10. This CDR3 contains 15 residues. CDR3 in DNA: TGCGCCAGCAGTCGCGAATACAGGGGGGTCTACGAGCAGTACTTC. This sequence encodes CASSREYRGVYEQYF.